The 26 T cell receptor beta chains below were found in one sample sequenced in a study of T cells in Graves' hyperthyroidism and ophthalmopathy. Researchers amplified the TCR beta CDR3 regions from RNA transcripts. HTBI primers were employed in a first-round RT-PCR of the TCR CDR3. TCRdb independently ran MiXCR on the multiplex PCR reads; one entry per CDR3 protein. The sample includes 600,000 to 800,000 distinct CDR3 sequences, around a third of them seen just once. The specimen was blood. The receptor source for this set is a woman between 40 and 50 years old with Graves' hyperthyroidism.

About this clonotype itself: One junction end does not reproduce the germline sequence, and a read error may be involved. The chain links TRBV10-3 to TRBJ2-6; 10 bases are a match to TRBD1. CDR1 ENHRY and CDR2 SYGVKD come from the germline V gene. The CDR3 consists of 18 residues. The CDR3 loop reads CAIALGGTGVTGVNVLTF. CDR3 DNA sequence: TGTGCCATCGCCTTGGGCGGGACAGGGGTTACAGGGGTCAACGTCCTGACTTTC.

CDR3 sequence (DNA): TGCGCCAGCAGACCCCAGTATGCCATCAATCAGCCCCAGCATTTT. Protein: CASRPQYAINQPQHF. This chain joins TRBV4-3 and TRBJ1-5; the D is unclear. CDR1 LGHNA and CDR2 YSLEER come from the germline V gene. This CDR3 has 15 residues. V was pared by 6 bases and J by 3 bases, with 15 bases between.

The chain's CDR3 is CASGWQGRNEQYF. In DNA form, the CDR3 reads TGTGCCAGTGGTTGGCAGGGGCGAAACGAGCAGTACTTC. V is TRBV19 and J is TRBJ2-7; D is possibly TRBD1 (6 bases). This CDR3 is built from 13 residues. Germline V gene data show CDR1 as LNHDA and CDR2 as SQIVND (reference sequence). V was clipped by 8 bases and J by 5 bases, with 16 bases between them.

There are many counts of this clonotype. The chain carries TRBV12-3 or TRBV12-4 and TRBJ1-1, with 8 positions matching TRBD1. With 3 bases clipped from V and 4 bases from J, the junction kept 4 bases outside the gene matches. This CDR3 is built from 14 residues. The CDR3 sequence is CASSFGQGATEAFF. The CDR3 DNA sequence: TGTGCCAGCAGTTTTGGACAGGGAGCCACTGAAGCTTTCTTT.

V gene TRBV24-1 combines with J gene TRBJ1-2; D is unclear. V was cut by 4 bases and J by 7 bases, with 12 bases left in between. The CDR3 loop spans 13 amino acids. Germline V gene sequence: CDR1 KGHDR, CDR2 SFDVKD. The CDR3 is CATSDLRLGGYTF. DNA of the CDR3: TGTGCCACCAGTGACCTTCGACTGGGTGGCTACACCTTC.

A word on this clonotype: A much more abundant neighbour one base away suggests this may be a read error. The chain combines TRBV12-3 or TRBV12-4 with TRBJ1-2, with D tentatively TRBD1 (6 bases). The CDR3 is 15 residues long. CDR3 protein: CASSAGTGSGGGYAF. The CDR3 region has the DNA TGTGCCAGCAGCGCCGGGACGGGTTCTGGGGGGGGCTACGCCTTC.

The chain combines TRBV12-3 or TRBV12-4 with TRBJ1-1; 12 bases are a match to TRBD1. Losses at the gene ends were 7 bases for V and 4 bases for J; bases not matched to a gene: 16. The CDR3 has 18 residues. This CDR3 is CASTKTTGQGAASTEAFF. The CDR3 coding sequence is TGTGCCAGCACGAAGACGACGGGACAGGGGGCCGCTAGCACTGAAGCTTTCTTT.

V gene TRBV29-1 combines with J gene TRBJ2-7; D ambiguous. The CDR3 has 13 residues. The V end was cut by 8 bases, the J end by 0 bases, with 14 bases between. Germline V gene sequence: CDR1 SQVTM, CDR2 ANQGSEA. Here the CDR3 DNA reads TGCAGCTTAGAAGGCTCGAGCTCCTACGAGCAGTACTTC. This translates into CSLEGSSSYEQYF.

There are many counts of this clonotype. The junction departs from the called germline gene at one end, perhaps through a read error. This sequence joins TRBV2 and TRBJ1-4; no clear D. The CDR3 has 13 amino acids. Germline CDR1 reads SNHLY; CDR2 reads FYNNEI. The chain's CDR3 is CASSEAIEERLFF. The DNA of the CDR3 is TGTGCCAGCAGTGAAGCCATAGAGGAAAGACTGTTTTTT.

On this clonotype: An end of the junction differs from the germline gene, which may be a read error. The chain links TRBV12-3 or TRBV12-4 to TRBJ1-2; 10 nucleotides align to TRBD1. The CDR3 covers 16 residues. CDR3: CASSPSDRGGGYGDTF. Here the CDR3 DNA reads TGTGCCAGCAGCCCCTCGGACAGGGGGGGAGGCTATGGCGACACCTTC.

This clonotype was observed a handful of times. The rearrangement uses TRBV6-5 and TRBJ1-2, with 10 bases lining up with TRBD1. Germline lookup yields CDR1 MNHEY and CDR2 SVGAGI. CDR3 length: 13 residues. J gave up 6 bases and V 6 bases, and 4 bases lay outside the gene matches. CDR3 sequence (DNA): TGTGCCAGCAGAATGGGACAGGGGCATGGCTACACCTTC. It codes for CASRMGQGHGYTF.

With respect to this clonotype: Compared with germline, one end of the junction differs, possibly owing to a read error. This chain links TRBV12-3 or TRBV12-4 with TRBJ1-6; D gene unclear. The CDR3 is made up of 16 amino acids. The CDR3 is CASSPLSGVSNPPLRF. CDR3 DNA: TGTGCCAGCAGTCCCCTTTCTGGGGTCTCTAATCCACCCCTCCGCTTT.

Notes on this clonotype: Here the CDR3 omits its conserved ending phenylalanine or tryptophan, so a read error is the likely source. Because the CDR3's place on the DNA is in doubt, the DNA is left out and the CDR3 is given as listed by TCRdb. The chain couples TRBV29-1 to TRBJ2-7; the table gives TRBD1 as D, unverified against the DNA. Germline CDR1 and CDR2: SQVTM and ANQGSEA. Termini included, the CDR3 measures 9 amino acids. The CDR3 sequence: CSVEGGGNT.

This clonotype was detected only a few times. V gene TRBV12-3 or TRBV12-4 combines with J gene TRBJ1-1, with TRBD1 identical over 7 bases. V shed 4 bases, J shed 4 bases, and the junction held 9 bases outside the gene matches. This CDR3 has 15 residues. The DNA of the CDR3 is TGTGCCAGCAGTTACTCACAGGGGATGTTCACTGAAGCTTTCTTT. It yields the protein CASSYSQGMFTEAFF.

The CDR3 DNA is TGCAGCGTGACGGCCACTACCTCTGGAAACACCATATATTTT. This codes for CSVTATTSGNTIYF. The V call is TRBV29-1, the J call TRBJ1-3; no clear D. V was cut by 6 bases and J by 0 bases, with 12 bases left in between. This CDR3 contains 14 residues. Germline-derived CDR1 and CDR2 are SQVTM and ANQGSEA.

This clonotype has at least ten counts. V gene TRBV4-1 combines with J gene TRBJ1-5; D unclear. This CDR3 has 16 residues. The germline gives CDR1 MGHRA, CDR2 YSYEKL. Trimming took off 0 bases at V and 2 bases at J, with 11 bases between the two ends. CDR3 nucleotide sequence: TGCGCCAGCAGCCAAGAGGGAGGTGCCGGCAATCAGCCCCAGCATTTT. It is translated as CASSQEGGAGNQPQHF.

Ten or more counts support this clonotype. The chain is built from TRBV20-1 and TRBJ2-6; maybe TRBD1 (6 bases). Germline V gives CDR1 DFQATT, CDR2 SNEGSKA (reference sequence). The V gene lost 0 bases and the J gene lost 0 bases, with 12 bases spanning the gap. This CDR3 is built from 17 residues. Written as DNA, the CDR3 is TGCAGTGCTAGAGAAAGGGACACCTACTCTGGGGCCAACGTCCTGACTTTC. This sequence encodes CSARERDTYSGANVLTF.

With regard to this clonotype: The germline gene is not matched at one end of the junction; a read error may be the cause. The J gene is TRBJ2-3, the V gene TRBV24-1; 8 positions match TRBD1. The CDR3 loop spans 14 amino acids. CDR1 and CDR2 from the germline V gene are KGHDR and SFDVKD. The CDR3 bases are TGTGCCACCAGTTTAGGACAGGGCAGAGATTCGCAGTATTTT. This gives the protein CATSLGQGRDSQYF.

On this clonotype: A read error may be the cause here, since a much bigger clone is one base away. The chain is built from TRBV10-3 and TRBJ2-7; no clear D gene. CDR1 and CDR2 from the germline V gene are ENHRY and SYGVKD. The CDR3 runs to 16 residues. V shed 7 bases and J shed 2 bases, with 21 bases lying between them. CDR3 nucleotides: TGTGCCATCACCCTCCGATACAAAGACGGACCCTACGAGCAGTACTTC. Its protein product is CAITLRYKDGPYEQYF.

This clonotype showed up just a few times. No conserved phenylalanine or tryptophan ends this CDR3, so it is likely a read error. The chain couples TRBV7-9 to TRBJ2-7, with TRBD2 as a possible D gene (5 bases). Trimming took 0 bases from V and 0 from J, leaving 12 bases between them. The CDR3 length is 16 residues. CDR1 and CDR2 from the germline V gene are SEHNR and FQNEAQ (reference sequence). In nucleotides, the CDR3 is TGTGCCAGCAGCTTAGCGCTCAGCGGCAGCTCCTACGAGCAGTACCTC. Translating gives CASSLALSGSSYEQYL.

CDR3 loop: CATSREAGHGGELFF. The CDR3 DNA sequence: TGTGCCACATCAAGGGAGGCAGGTCACGGCGGGGAGCTGTTTTTT. The rearrangement joins TRBV10-3 to TRBJ2-2, with a weak D call TRBD2 (6 bases). The CDR3 runs to 15 residues. Per germline, CDR1 ENHRY and CDR2 SYGVKD. V shed 10 bases and J shed 7 bases, with 22 bases lying between them.

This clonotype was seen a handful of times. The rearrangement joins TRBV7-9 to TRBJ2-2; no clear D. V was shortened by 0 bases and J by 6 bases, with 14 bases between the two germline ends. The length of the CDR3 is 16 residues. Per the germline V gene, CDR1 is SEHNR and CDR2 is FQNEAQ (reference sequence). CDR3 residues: CASSLAVTYEAGELFF. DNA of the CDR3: TGTGCCAGCAGCTTAGCGGTTACTTACGAAGCCGGGGAGCTGTTTTTT.

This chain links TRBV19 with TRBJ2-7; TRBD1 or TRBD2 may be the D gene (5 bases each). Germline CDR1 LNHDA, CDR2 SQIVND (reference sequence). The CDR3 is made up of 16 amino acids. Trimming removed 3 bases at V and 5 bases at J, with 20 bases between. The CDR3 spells CASSMQPGRVVDEQYF. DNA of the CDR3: TGTGCCAGTAGTATGCAACCAGGGAGAGTGGTCGACGAGCAGTACTTC.

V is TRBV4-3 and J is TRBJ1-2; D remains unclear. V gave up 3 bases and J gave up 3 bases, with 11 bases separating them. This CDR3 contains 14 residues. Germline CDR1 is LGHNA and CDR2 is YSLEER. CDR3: CASSQGVEDYGYTF. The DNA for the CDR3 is TGCGCCAGCAGCCAGGGAGTGGAAGACTATGGCTACACCTTC.

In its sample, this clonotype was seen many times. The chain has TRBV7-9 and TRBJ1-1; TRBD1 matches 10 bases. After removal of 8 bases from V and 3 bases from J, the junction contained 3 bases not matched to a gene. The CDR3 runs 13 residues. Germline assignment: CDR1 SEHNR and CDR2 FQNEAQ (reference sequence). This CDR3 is CASPGQGDTEAFF. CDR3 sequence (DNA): TGTGCCAGCCCCGGACAGGGGGACACTGAAGCTTTCTTT.

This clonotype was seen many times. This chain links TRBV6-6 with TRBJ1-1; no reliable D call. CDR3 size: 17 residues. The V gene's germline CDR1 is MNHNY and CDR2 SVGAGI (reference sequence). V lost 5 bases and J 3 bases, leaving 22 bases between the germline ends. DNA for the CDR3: TGTGCCAGCAGTGTAGCGAGGACGGGAGGGTTGGACACTGAAGCTTTCTTT. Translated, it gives CASSVARTGGLDTEAFF.